This section outlines one TCR beta chain sequence together with its context. This sample was taken from a study of technical replicates of blood from a few donors. The method was immunoSEQ multiplex PCR; TCRdb's version includes in-frame clones alone and lacks a portion of them. The table records tens of thousands of clones, 96% of them present only once. V lost 5 bases, J lost 2 bases, and 3 bases stayed unmatched. The CDR3 consists of 14 residues. CDR1 is SGHTA, CDR2 FQGTGA, per germline. This chain links TRBV7-3 with TRBJ1-5; 7 positions agree with TRBD1. The clonotype originates from a human donor in good health. The specimen sequenced was T cells isolated from PBMCs. CDR3: CASSPGTGNQPQHF. For the CDR3, the DNA is TGTGCCAGCAGCCCAGGGACAGGCAATCAGCCCCAGCATTTT.